The table lists the clone carrying this TCR beta chain with a count of one. The antigen remains undetermined. V shed 5 bases, J shed 4 bases, and the junction held 6 bases outside the gene matches. This CDR3 has 14 amino acids. CDR1 and CDR2 from the germline V gene are MNHNS and SASEGT. The sample is drawn from a study of cytotoxic CD8 clonotypes in ibrutinib-treated CLL. Study details: Some 10 relapsed/refractory, roughly 15 treatment-naive; 17 IGHV unmutated. Whole-study findings and limits: The clonality rise at ibrutinib response reflected private clonotype expansion. In sustained-remission versus progressing patients, sampling times differed.

Some clones are missing from TCRdb's copy, which holds only in-frame ones; the method was immunoSEQ multiplex PCR. This sample has roughly 24,000 clones, with 78% found just once. The TCR was taken from a human donor with chronic lymphocytic leukemia. The V gene is TRBV6-1, the J gene TRBJ1-2, with TRBD1 matching 8 bases. Here the sequenced sample was PBMCs, taken before ibrutinib treatment. The CDR3 sequence: CASSLGQGSYGYTF. The CDR3 DNA reads as TGTGCCAGCAGTCTAGGACAGGGTAGCTATGGCTACACCTTC.